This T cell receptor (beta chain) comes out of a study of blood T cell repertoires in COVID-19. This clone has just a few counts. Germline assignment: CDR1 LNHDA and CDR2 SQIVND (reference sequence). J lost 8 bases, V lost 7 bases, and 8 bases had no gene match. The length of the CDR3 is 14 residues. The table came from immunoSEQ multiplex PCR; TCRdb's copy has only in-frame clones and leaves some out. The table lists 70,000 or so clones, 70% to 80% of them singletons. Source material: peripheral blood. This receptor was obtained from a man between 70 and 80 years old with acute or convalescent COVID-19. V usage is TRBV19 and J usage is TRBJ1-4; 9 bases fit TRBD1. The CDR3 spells CASTRDRAREKLFF. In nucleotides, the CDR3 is TGTGCCAGTACCAGGGACAGGGCCCGAGAAAAACTGTTTTTT.